The next 24 T cell receptor beta chains were all read from a single sample in a study of blood T cell repertoires in COVID-19. The repertoire was sequenced with immunoSEQ multiplex PCR; TCRdb's copy has only in-frame clones and lacks some. The profile shows 200,000 to 250,000 clones, approximately 91% of them singletons. The sample taken for sequencing was peripheral blood. These receptors were taken from a man between 25 and 39 years old with COVID-19, enrolled during active disease.

This clone appeared once. The J gene is TRBJ1-5, the V gene TRBV27, with D perhaps TRBD1 (6 bases). CDR1 and CDR2 (germline): MNHEY, SMNVEV (reference sequence). The V and J ends lost 7 bases and 2 bases respectively, with 18 bases between them. This CDR3 spans 16 amino acids. The CDR3 nucleotides read TGTGCCAGCACCTTGGGGGGGCTTGGGGGCAATCAGCCCCAGCATTTT. Translation: CASTLGGLGGNQPQHF.

This rearrangement joins TRBV19 to TRBJ1-6, with D possibly matching TRBD1 (6 bases). The germline V gene has CDR1 LNHDA and CDR2 SQIVND (reference sequence). Trimming stripped 6 bases from V and 7 bases from J, with 16 bases between. CDR3 size: 15 residues. Here the CDR3 DNA reads TGTGCCAGTAGCCCGGCGGGGGGCAGGAATTCACCCCTCCACTTT. It yields the protein CASSPAGGRNSPLHF.

This sequence joins TRBV7-9 and TRBJ1-5; 7 nucleotides agree with TRBD1. CDR3 length: 17 amino acids. Germline CDR1 and CDR2: SEHNR and FQNEAQ (reference sequence). The V segment lost 8 bases and the J segment 0 bases; nucleotides outside the gene matches: 13. The CDR3 loop reads CASSKGGQFYSNQPQHF. CDR3 in DNA: TGTGCCAGCTCTAAAGGGGGACAGTTTTATAGCAATCAGCCCCAGCATTTT.

V usage is TRBV6-1 and J usage is TRBJ1-5; D is unclear. The CDR3 is 13 amino acids. Trimming took 2 bases from V and 7 from J, leaving 9 bases between them. Germline-derived CDR1 and CDR2 are MNHNS and SASEGT. CDR3 nucleotides: TGTGCCAGCAGTGAAAAGGCGGGACAGCCCCAGCATTTT. Translation gives CASSEKAGQPQHF.

The gene calls are TRBV19 and TRBJ2-7; weak D call: TRBD2 (6 bases). The CDR3 contains 13 residues. Trimming pared 7 bases from V and 0 bases from J, leaving 10 bases between. Germline CDR1 is LNHDA and CDR2 is SQIVND (reference sequence). CDR3 sequence reads: CASMGGISYEQYF. The CDR3, as DNA: TGTGCCAGTATGGGAGGAATCTCCTACGAGCAGTACTTC.

J is TRBJ2-5 and V is TRBV6-5, with D unresolved. Trimming stripped 0 bases from V and 5 bases from J, with 13 bases between. In germline, CDR1 is MNHEY, CDR2 SVGAGI. The CDR3 is made up of 15 amino acids. CDR3 sequence (DNA): TGTGCCAGCAGTTACTCGGGCAGGATGAAGGAGACCCAGTACTTC. Residues: CASSYSGRMKETQYF.

This clone was seen only once. The CDR3 sequence: CASSLTTGTGSGGYTF. The CDR3 DNA reads TGTGCCAGCAGCCTTACCACCGGGACAGGGTCTGGTGGCTACACCTTC. This chain links TRBV3-1 (or the pseudogene TRBV3-2) with TRBJ1-2; TRBD1 agrees at 9 bases. The V gene's germline CDR1 is LGHDT and CDR2 YNNKEL (reference sequence). The CDR3 is 16 residues long. Trimming removed 4 bases from V and 7 bases from J; junction bases left unmatched: 13.

The gene calls are TRBV19 and TRBJ1-4; possibly TRBD1 for D (6 bases). The CDR3 has 14 residues. Germline V gene lookup returns CDR1 LNHDA and CDR2 SQIVND (reference sequence). Trimming shortened V by 8 bases and J by 8 bases, and 18 bases separated the two germline ends. This CDR3 reads CASLSRGRGEKLFF. CDR3 in DNA: TGTGCCAGTCTTAGCAGGGGACGAGGCGAAAAACTGTTTTTT.

The rearrangement uses TRBV6-5 and TRBJ1-2, with a tentative D call TRBD1 (5 bases). The germline gives CDR1 MNHEY, CDR2 SVGAGI. Trimming removed 8 bases from V and 9 bases from J, with 25 bases in between. CDR3 size: 15 residues. The CDR3, as DNA: TGTGCCAGCGACCGACCCGACAGAGACCTTGTTCGCTACACCTTC. Translating gives CASDRPDRDLVRYTF.

This chain uses TRBV7-9 with TRBJ1-1, with unresolved D. The CDR3 covers 13 residues. Germline CDR1 and CDR2: SEHNR and FQNEAQ (reference sequence). Trimming took 5 bases from V and 8 from J, leaving 15 bases between them. The DNA of the CDR3 is TGTGCCAGCAGCCCAAGCAATGTCGGGGAAGCTTTCTTT. This codes for CASSPSNVGEAFF.

The sample holds one count of this clone. V gene TRBV2 combines with J gene TRBJ2-5, with D unresolved. V lost 3 bases and J 7 bases, leaving 6 bases between the germline ends. This CDR3 has 11 amino acids. The germline V gene encodes CDR1 SNHLY and CDR2 FYNNEI. This CDR3 reads CASSDSGTQYF. DNA for the CDR3: TGTGCCAGCAGTGACTCAGGGACCCAGTACTTC.

J is TRBJ1-5 and V is TRBV30; the match to TRBD1 covers 9 bases. After removal of 3 bases from V and 7 bases from J, the junction contained 7 bases not matched to a gene. This CDR3 comprises 14 residues. Germline CDR1 reads GTSNPN; CDR2 reads SVGIG (reference sequence). CDR3 residues: CAWSGTGGGQPQHF. The CDR3 DNA reads as TGTGCCTGGAGCGGCACAGGGGGCGGACAGCCCCAGCATTTT.

This chain connects TRBV5-1 to TRBJ1-5; D is ambiguous. CDR3 length: 15 residues. CDR1 and CDR2 (germline): SGHRS, YFSETQ. The V and J ends lost 1 base and 5 bases respectively, with 13 bases between them. CDR3 protein: CASSLSGGRDQPQHF. The CDR3 DNA sequence: TGCGCCAGCAGCTTGTCTGGAGGGCGCGATCAGCCCCAGCATTTT.

The rearrangement joins TRBV6-5 to TRBJ1-1, with 9 bases aligning to TRBD1. Germline values: CDR1 MNHEY, CDR2 SVGAGI. This CDR3 has 13 amino acids. The ends lost 5 bases at V and 5 bases at J; junction bases unmatched: 3. The CDR3: CASSRTGVTEAFF. The DNA for the CDR3 is TGTGCCAGCAGTCGGACAGGGGTTACTGAAGCTTTCTTT.

V gene TRBV3-1 (or the pseudogene TRBV3-2) combines with J gene TRBJ1-6; D possibly corresponds to TRBD1 (5 bases). The germline V and J ends were trimmed by 1 base and 10 bases, with 17 bases remaining between them. The CDR3 totals 16 residues. Germline V gene lookup returns CDR1 LGHDT and CDR2 YNNKEL (reference sequence). CDR3 region: CASSQGRGGIGSPLHF. In nucleotides, the CDR3 is TGTGCCAGCAGCCAAGGCCGGGGGGGGATAGGGTCACCCCTCCACTTT.

CDR3 residues: CASSLGLAGERVSTDTQYF. The CDR3 bases are TGCGCCAGCAGCTTGGGGCTAGCGGGGGAACGAGTCAGCACAGATACGCAGTATTTT. The V call is TRBV5-1, the J call TRBJ2-3, with 10 bases that match TRBD2. CDR3 length: 19 amino acids. V was clipped by 0 bases and J by 0 bases; unmatched bases: 10. CDR1 is SGHRS and CDR2 is YFSETQ in the germline V gene.

The rearrangement uses TRBV5-5 and TRBJ2-1; 7 bases fit TRBD1. This CDR3 region has 14 residues. The trim removed 4 bases at V and 8 bases at J, leaving 9 bases unmatched. Germline CDR1 is SGHKS and CDR2 is YYEKEE (reference sequence). The chain's CDR3 is CASSAKTGLDEQFF. The CDR3 DNA reads TGTGCCAGCAGCGCTAAGACAGGGTTGGATGAGCAGTTCTTC. Using reference TRBV5-5 and TRBJ2-1 for the parts outside the CDR3, the full variable domain is DAGVTQSPTHLIKTRGQQVTLRCSPISGHKSVSWYQQVLGQGPQFIFQYYEKEERGRGNFPDRFSARQFPNYSSELNVNALLLGDSALYLCASSAKTGLDEQFFGPGTRLTVL.

V and J are TRBV14 and TRBJ1-6; D is ambiguous. CDR1 and CDR2 from the germline V gene are SGHDN and FVKESK. This CDR3 region has 16 residues. V was trimmed by 2 bases and J by 7 bases, leaving 15 bases between them. In DNA, the CDR3 is TGTGCCAGCAGCCAACGATCGGGGTTAGAGAATTCACCCCTCCACTTT. Its protein product is CASSQRSGLENSPLHF.

This clone has only a few counts. The chain is built from TRBV2 and TRBJ1-1, with unresolved D. This CDR3 is built from 13 residues. Germline CDR1 SNHLY, CDR2 FYNNEI. Trimming took off 6 bases at V and 1 base at J, with 9 bases between the two ends. CDR3 sequence: CASRREQNTEAFF. The CDR3 nucleotides are TGTGCCAGCAGGAGGGAACAGAACACTGAAGCTTTCTTT.

The gene calls are TRBV7-9 and TRBJ2-5; the D gene is possibly TRBD2 (6 bases). Trimming took 2 bases from V and 1 from J, leaving 8 bases between them. The germline gives CDR1 SEHNR, CDR2 FQNEAQ (reference sequence). The CDR3 is 14 amino acids. CDR3 in amino acids: CASSLRGLQETQYF. CDR3 DNA: TGTGCCAGCAGCTTACGGGGACTCCAAGAGACCCAGTACTTC.

This chain connects TRBV6-5 to TRBJ1-2, with a possible D match to TRBD1 (5 bases). The germline gives CDR1 MNHEY, CDR2 SVGAGI. The V and J ends lost 6 bases and 4 bases respectively, with 12 bases between them. The CDR3 loop spans 13 amino acids. Here the CDR3 DNA reads TGTGCCAGCAGATCTTCAGGGCTCTATGGCTACACCTTC. This codes for CASRSSGLYGYTF.

J is TRBJ2-1 and V is TRBV29-1; TRBD2 might be the D (6 bases). CDR1 and CDR2 (germline): SQVTM, ANQGSEA. CDR3 length: 11 amino acids. V shed 2 bases and J shed 9 bases, with 8 bases lying between them. In DNA form, the CDR3 reads TGCAGCGTTGAAAGGCGGGGTGAGCAGTTCTTC. Translation: CSVERRGEQFF.

V and J are TRBV18 and TRBJ1-5, with 12 nucleotides matching TRBD1. CDR1 and CDR2 (germline): KGHSH, LQKENI. V shed 3 bases, J shed 10 bases, and the junction held 7 bases outside the gene matches. The CDR3 consists of 15 residues. CDR3 residues: CASSPGTGGGKPQHF. In nucleotides, the CDR3 is TGTGCCAGCTCACCCGGGACAGGGGGCGGAAAACCCCAGCATTTT.

The genes are TRBV7-9 and TRBJ2-3, with D possibly being TRBD1 (6 bases). Germline values: CDR1 SEHNR, CDR2 FQNEAQ (reference sequence). V lost 5 bases to trimming and J lost 1 base, with 16 bases between them. CDR3 length: 16 amino acids. CDR3 in amino acids: CASSPGAGVRTDTQYF. The CDR3 region has the DNA TGTGCCAGCAGCCCAGGGGCAGGGGTCCGCACAGATACGCAGTATTTT.